Each of the 17 T cell receptor beta chains below was sequenced from the same sample in a study of regulatory T cells in long-lasting Graves disease (dated by TCRdb to the early 2020s). Libraries were made using multiplex PCR. The data were produced on an Illumina HiSeq 4000. CDR3 regions were amplified by Arm-PCR with iRepertoire HTBI primers to construct TCR beta libraries. TCRdb trimmed the raw reads at Q25, called clones with MiXCR and kept productive beta chains. A single entry per CDR3 protein holds the most common genes and DNA from its merged rows. In all, the sample holds around 250,000 distinct CDR3 sequences, and around 20% of those were seen once. Of the sample, about 15% falls within the top ten clones. This sample's time point label indicates: newly diagnosed GD, antithyroid drugs for less than 3 months. RNA was extracted from PBMCs in TRIzol for both TCR sequencing and RNA sequencing.

Material: peripheral blood mononuclear cells (PBMCs), obtained at new diagnosis, from a patient treated with antithyroid drugs. The receptors were gathered from a female donor with Graves disease.

This clonotype was recorded at least ten times. The chain joins TRBV18 to TRBJ2-5; D is perhaps TRBD2 (6 bases). Germline V gene data show CDR1 as KGHSH and CDR2 as LQKENI. The CDR3 spans 15 residues. V was pared by 4 bases and J by 3 bases, with 15 bases between. CDR3 in DNA: TGTGCCAGCTCACAAGCGAGGAGGGTCGAAGAGACCCAGTACTTC. It translates to CASSQARRVEETQYF.

V gene TRBV15 combines with J gene TRBJ1-6; D perhaps matches TRBD1 (6 bases). The germline V gene has CDR1 LNHNV and CDR2 YYDKDF (reference sequence). The CDR3 consists of 13 residues. Trimming pared 9 bases from V and 11 bases from J, leaving 17 bases between. CDR3 sequence: CATEQGYGAPLHF. The CDR3 coding sequence is TGTGCCACAGAGCAGGGGTATGGGGCACCCCTCCACTTT.

The chain employs TRBV15 and TRBJ1-3, with D possibly being TRBD1 (5 bases). The CDR3 loop spans 14 amino acids. V gave up 6 bases and J gave up 0 bases, with 9 bases separating them. The germline gives CDR1 LNHNV, CDR2 YYDKDF (reference sequence). The CDR3 region is CATRGTASGNTIYF. The DNA for the CDR3 is TGTGCCACCAGAGGGACTGCCTCTGGAAACACCATATATTTT.

This clonotype was picked up a small number of times. This chain links TRBV4-3 with TRBJ2-5; 7 nucleotides line up with TRBD2. The CDR3 is made up of 17 amino acids. Germline CDR1 is LGHNA and CDR2 is YSLEER. The V segment lost 1 base and the J segment 3 bases; nucleotides outside the gene matches: 11. CDR3 nucleotide sequence: TGCGCCAGCAGCCAAGTTGTTAGCGGGTGGGGAAAAGAGACCCAGTACTTC. This translates into CASSQVVSGWGKETQYF.

Ten or more counts support this clonotype. CDR3 sequence (DNA): TGTGCCAGCAGGGGGGGACTAGCGGGGAGCGGCACAGATACGCAGTATTTT. Translated: CASRGGLAGSGTDTQYF. J is TRBJ2-3 and V is TRBV7-2; TRBD2 aligns across 13 bases. Trimming removed 6 bases from V and 1 base from J; junction bases left unmatched: 7. The V gene's germline CDR1 is SGHTA and CDR2 FQGNSA. This CDR3 region has 17 residues. Filled out from reference TRBV7-2 and TRBJ2-3, the complete variable domain reads GAGVSQSPSNKVTEKGKDVELRCDPISGHTALYWYRQSLGQGLEFLIYFQGNSAPDKSGLPSDRFSAERTGGSVSTLTIQRTQQEDSAVYLCASRGGLAGSGTDTQYFGPGTRLTVL.

Only one count was recorded for this clonotype. The V call is TRBV11-1, the J call TRBJ1-1; D ambiguous. Germline-derived CDR1 and CDR2 are SGHAT and FQDESV (reference sequence). Trimming pared 8 bases from V and 1 base from J, leaving 14 bases between. This CDR3 is 14 amino acids long. In DNA form, the CDR3 reads TGTGCCAGCTCTTCGAGGAACAGGAACACTGAAGCTTTCTTT. Translated: CASSSRNRNTEAFF.

The chain employs TRBV5-4 and TRBJ2-7, with D perhaps matching TRBD1 or TRBD2 (5 bases each). Per germline, CDR1 SGHNT and CDR2 YYREEE (reference sequence). V was cut by 5 bases and J by 3 bases, with 18 bases left in between. CDR3 length: 15 residues. CDR3 in DNA: TGTGCCAGCAGGCTAGACCCGGGACGGGACTACGAGCAGTACTTC. Residues: CASRLDPGRDYEQYF.

This clonotype showed up many times. The chain links TRBV10-3 to TRBJ2-3; tentative D call: TRBD2 (6 bases). Germline CDR1 and CDR2: ENHRY and SYGVKD. V dropped 5 bases and J dropped 5 bases, with 20 bases sitting between them. This CDR3 has 16 residues. The CDR3: CAISSRDSRGQDTQYF. CDR3 DNA sequence: TGTGCCATCAGTTCACGGGACTCCAGAGGGCAAGATACGCAGTATTTT.

This clonotype was counted at least ten times. The J gene is TRBJ2-7, the V gene TRBV5-4, with 8 bases aligning to TRBD1. The CDR3 runs 13 residues. Per germline, CDR1 SGHNT and CDR2 YYREEE (reference sequence). V lost 4 bases and J lost 5; bases outside the gene matches: 5. CDR3 amino acids: CASSEPGGHEQYF. The CDR3 DNA sequence: TGTGCCAGCAGCGAGCCAGGGGGCCACGAGCAGTACTTC.

The chain couples TRBV2 to TRBJ2-3; unclear D gene. This CDR3 has 13 residues. Trimming took off 3 bases at V and 1 base at J, with 5 bases between the two ends. The germline gives CDR1 SNHLY, CDR2 FYNNEI. The CDR3 DNA follows: TGTGCCAGCAGTGATGCGGGCACAGATACGCAGTATTTT. It translates to CASSDAGTDTQYF.

As to this clonotype: The junction differs from germline at one of its ends, possibly a read error. This CDR3 is CASSPVQGLGSYEQYF. The CDR3 DNA sequence: TGTGCCAGCAGCCCCGTACAGGGTCTCGGCTCCTACGAGCAGTATTTC. The genes are TRBV7-6 and TRBJ2-7, with a tentative D call TRBD1 (6 bases). The germline V gene encodes CDR1 SGHVS and CDR2 FNYEAQ. The CDR3 is 16 amino acids. The whole variable domain, remainder taken from reference TRBV7-6 and TRBJ2-7, is GAGVSQSPRYKVTKRGQDVALRCDPISGHVSLYWYRQALGQGPEFLTYFNYEAQQDKSGLPNDRFSAERPEGSISTLTIQRTEQRDSAMYRCASSPVQGLGSYEQYFGPGTRLTVT.

This clonotype was counted many times. This chain links TRBV20-1 with TRBJ2-1; TRBD1 agrees at 8 bases. Germline V gene sequence: CDR1 DFQATT, CDR2 SNEGSKA (reference sequence). The CDR3 is 15 amino acids. The V segment lost 4 bases and the J segment 5 bases; nucleotides outside the gene matches: 10. Here the CDR3 reads CSANLRQGWHNEQFF. For the CDR3, the DNA is TGCAGTGCTAACCTTCGACAGGGGTGGCACAATGAGCAGTTCTTC.

This clonotype was recorded at least ten times. The gene calls are TRBV2 and TRBJ2-3; D remains unclear. Per the germline V gene, CDR1 is SNHLY and CDR2 is FYNNEI. With 8 bases removed from V and 0 bases from J, the gap between germline ends came to 12 bases. The CDR3 loop spans 14 amino acids. The CDR3 bases are TGTGCCAGCGCTAGGCAGGTTAGCACAGATACGCAGTATTTT. Encoded protein: CASARQVSTDTQYF.

This clonotype appeared many times. The rearrangement joins TRBV11-1 to TRBJ2-6, with TRBD1 matching over 9 bases. From germline, CDR1 is SGHAT and CDR2 FQDESV (reference sequence). The ends lost 8 bases at V and 2 bases at J; junction bases unmatched: 10. This CDR3 is built from 17 residues. The CDR3 reads CASDDDRGTAGANVLTF. CDR3 DNA sequence: TGTGCCAGCGATGATGACAGGGGGACAGCTGGGGCCAACGTCCTGACTTTC. Drawing the rest from reference TRBV11-1 and TRBJ2-6, the complete variable domain is EAEVAQSPRYKITEKSQAVAFWCDPISGHATLYWYRQILGQGPELLVQFQDESVVDDSQLPKDRFSAERLKGVDSTLKIQPAELGDSAMYLCASDDDRGTAGANVLTFGAGSRLTVL.

In this sample, this clonotype turned up a few times. The rearrangement joins TRBV6-4 to TRBJ2-1, with D uncertain. Trimming took off 3 bases at V and 8 bases at J, with 11 bases between the two ends. CDR1 and CDR2 from the germline V gene are MRHNA and SNTAGT. The CDR3 contains 13 residues. Here the CDR3 DNA reads TGTGCCAGCAGTGAACAACAGTGGCATGAGCAGTTCTTC. The encoded protein is CASSEQQWHEQFF.

There are many counts of this clonotype. The chain links TRBV7-9 to TRBJ2-1; D may be TRBD1 (6 bases). This CDR3 spans 12 amino acids. Trimming took 5 bases from V and 9 from J, leaving 11 bases between them. Germline loops: CDR1 SEHNR, CDR2 FQNEAQ (reference sequence). The DNA for the CDR3 is TGTGCCAGCAGCGCAACAGGGTTTGAGCAGTTCTTC. Translated: CASSATGFEQFF. The whole variable domain, filled in from reference TRBV7-9 and TRBJ2-1, reads DTGVSQNPRHKITKRGQNVTFRCDPISEHNRLYWYRQTLGQGPEFLTYFQNEAQLEKSRLLSDRFSAERPKGSFSTLEIQRTEQGDSAMYLCASSATGFEQFFGPGTRLTVL.

The chain is built from TRBV7-9 and TRBJ2-1; 13 bases fit TRBD2. The V and J ends lost 5 bases and 3 bases, in that order; junction bases with no gene match: 4. Germline loops: CDR1 SEHNR, CDR2 FQNEAQ (reference sequence). The CDR3 is made up of 16 amino acids. CDR3 amino acids: CASSPGTSGDYNEQFF. CDR3 sequence (DNA): TGTGCCAGCAGCCCCGGGACTAGCGGGGACTACAATGAGCAGTTCTTC.